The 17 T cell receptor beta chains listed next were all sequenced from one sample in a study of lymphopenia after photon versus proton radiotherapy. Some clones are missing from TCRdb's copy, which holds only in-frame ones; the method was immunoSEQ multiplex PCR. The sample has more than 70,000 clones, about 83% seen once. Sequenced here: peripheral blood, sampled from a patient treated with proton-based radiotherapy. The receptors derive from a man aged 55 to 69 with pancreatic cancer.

CDR3 nucleotides: TGTGCCAGCAGAACAGGGGCCTACGAGCAGTACTTC. Its protein is CASRTGAYEQYF. V is TRBV6-5 and J is TRBJ2-7; TRBD1 aligns across 7 bases. Germline loops: CDR1 MNHEY, CDR2 SVGAGI. J lost 2 bases, V lost 6 bases, and 1 base had no gene match. The CDR3 is 12 amino acids.

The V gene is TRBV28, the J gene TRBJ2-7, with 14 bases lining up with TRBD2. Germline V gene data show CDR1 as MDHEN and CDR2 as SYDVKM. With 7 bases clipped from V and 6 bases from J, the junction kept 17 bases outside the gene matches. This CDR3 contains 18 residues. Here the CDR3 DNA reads TGTGCCAGCACTCTCGGACTAGCGGGAGGCAGGGGTGCATCCGAGCAGTACTTC. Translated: CASTLGLAGGRGASEQYF.

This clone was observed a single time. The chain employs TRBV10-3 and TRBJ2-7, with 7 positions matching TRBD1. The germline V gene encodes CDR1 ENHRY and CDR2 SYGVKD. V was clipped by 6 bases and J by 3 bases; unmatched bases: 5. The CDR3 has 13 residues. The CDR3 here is CAISRDRDYEQYF. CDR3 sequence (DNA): TGTGCCATCAGCAGAGACAGGGACTACGAGCAGTACTTC.

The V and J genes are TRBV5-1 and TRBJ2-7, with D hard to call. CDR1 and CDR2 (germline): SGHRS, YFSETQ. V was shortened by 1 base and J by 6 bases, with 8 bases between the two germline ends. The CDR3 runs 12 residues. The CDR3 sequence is CASSLIGSEQYF. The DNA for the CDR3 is TGCGCCAGCAGCTTGATCGGCTCCGAGCAGTACTTC. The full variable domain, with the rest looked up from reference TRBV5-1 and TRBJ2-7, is KAGVTQTPRYLIKTRGQQVTLSCSPISGHRSVSWYQQTPGQGLQFLFEYFSETQRNKGNFPGRFSGRQFSNSRSEMNVSTLELGDSALYLCASSLIGSEQYFGPGTRLTVT.

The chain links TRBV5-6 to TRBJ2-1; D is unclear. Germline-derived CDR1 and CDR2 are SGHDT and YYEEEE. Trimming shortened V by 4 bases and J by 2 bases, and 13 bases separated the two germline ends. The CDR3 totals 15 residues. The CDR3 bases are TGTGCCAGCAGCCGTCCGGGTCCGACCTACAATGAGCAGTTCTTC. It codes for CASSRPGPTYNEQFF.

The CDR3 spells CASSEGLFGNTIYF. The CDR3 region has the DNA TGTGCCAGCAGCGAGGGGTTGTTTGGAAACACCATATATTTT. V gene TRBV11-3 combines with J gene TRBJ1-3; D may be TRBD1 (5 bases). CDR1 is SGHNT, CDR2 YENEEA, per germline. Trimming removed 5 bases from V and 3 bases from J, with 11 bases in between. The CDR3 consists of 14 residues.

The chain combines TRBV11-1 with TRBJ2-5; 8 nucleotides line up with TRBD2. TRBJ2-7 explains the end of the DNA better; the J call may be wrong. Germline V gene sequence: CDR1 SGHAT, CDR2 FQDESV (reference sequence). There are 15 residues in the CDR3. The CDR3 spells CASSSQPAGAYEQYF. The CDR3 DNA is TGTGCCAGCAGCTCCCAGCCAGCGGGAGCCTACGAGCAGTACTTC.

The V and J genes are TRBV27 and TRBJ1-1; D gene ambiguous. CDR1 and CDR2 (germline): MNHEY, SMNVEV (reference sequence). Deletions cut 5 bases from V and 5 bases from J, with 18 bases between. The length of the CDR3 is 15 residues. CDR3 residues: CASSPRPEPGTEAFF. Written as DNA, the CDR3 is TGTGCCAGCAGTCCCAGACCTGAACCTGGGACTGAAGCTTTCTTT.

The DNA for the CDR3 is TGTGCCAGCAGCCCTAATCCCTACGAGCAGTACTTC. It yields the protein CASSPNPYEQYF. The rearrangement joins TRBV7-9 to TRBJ2-7, with unresolved D. V was clipped by 5 bases and J by 2 bases, with 7 bases between them. CDR3 length: 12 amino acids. Germline V lookup: CDR1 SEHNR, CDR2 FQNEAQ (reference sequence). Filled out from reference TRBV7-9 and TRBJ2-7, the complete variable domain reads DTGVSQNPRHKITKRGQNVTFRCDPISEHNRLYWYRQTLGQGPEFLTYFQNEAQLEKSRLLSDRFSAERPKGSFSTLEIQRTEQGDSAMYLCASSPNPYEQYFGPGTRLTVT.

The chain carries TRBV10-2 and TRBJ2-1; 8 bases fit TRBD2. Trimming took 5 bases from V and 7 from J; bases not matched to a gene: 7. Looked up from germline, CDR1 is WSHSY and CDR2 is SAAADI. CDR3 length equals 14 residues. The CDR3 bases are TGCGCCAGCAGTTGGAGCGGGAGAGGTAATGAGCAGTTCTTC. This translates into CASSWSGRGNEQFF.

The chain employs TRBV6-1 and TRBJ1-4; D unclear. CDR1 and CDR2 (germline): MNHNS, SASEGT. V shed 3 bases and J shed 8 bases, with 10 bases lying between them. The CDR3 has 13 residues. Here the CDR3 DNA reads TGTGCCAGCAGTGACAGCACGGGCGAAAAACTGTTTTTT. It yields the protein CASSDSTGEKLFF.

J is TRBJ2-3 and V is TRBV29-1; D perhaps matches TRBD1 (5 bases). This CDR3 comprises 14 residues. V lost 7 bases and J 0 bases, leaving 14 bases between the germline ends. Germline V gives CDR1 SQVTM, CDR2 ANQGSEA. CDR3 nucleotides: TGCAGCGCACGACAGAGTTTGAGCACAGATACGCAGTATTTT. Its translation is CSARQSLSTDTQYF.

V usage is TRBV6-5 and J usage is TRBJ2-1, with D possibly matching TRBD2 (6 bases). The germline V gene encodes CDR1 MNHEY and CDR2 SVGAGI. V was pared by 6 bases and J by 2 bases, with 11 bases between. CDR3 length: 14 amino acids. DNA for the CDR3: TGTGCCAGCAGCCCAGGAGGGACCTACAATGAGCAGTTCTTC. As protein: CASSPGGTYNEQFF.

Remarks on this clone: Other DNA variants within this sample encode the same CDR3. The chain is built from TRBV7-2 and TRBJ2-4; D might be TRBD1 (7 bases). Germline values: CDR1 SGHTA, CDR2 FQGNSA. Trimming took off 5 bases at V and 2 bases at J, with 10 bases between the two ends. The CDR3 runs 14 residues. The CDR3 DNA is TGTGCCAGCAGCCCAGGGGGGTCCAAAAACATTCAGTACTTC. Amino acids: CASSPGGSKNIQYF.

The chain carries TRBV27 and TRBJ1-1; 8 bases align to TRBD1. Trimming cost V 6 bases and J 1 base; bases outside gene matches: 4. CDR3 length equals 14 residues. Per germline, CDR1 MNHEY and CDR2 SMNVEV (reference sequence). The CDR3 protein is CASRPGGENTEAFF. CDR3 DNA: TGTGCCAGCAGACCAGGGGGCGAGAACACTGAAGCTTTCTTT.

CDR3 region: CASSLGPGAGELFF. The CDR3 region has the DNA TGTGCCAGCAGCTTGGGCCCGGGAGCCGGGGAGCTGTTTTTT. V usage is TRBV5-4 and J usage is TRBJ2-2; possible D gene TRBD2, 6 bases. Deletions cut 0 bases from V and 6 bases from J, with 9 bases between. Germline loops: CDR1 SGHNT, CDR2 YYREEE (reference sequence). This CDR3 has 14 residues. Based on the CDR3 plus reference TRBV5-4 and TRBJ2-2, the full variable domain is ETGVTQSPTHLIKTRGQQVTLRCSSQSGHNTVSWYQQALGQGPQFIFQYYREEENGRGNFPPRFSGLQFPNYSSELNVNALELDDSALYLCASSLGPGAGELFFGEGSRLTVL.

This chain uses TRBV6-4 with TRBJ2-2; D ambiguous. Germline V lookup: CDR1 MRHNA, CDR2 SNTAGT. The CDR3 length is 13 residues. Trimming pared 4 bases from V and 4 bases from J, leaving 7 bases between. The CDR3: CASSAPTTGELFF. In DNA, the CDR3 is TGTGCCAGCAGTGCCCCTACCACCGGGGAGCTGTTTTTT.